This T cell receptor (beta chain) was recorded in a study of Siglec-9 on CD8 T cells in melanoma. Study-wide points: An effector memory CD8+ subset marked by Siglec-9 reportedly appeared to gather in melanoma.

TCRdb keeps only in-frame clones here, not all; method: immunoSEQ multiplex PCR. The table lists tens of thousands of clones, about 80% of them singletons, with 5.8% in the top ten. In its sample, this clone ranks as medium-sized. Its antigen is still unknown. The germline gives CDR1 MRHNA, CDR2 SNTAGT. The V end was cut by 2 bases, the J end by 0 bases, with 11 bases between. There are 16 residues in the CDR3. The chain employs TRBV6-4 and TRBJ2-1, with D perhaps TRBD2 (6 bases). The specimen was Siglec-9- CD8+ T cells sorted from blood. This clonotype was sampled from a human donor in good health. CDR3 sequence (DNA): TGTGCCAGCAGTGACGGGACTCGAAGCTCCTACAATGAGCAGTTCTTC. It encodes CASSDGTRSSYNEQFF.